This T cell receptor (beta chain) was identified in a study of beta chain features in type 1 diabetes. About the research overall: In all, more than 90,000,000 sorted cells from all samples were analyzed.

A word on this clone: Its antigen remains unidentified.

This CDR3 has 14 residues. Germline V lookup: CDR1 SNHLY, CDR2 FYNNEI. V lost 1 base and J 14 bases, leaving 15 bases between the germline ends. The study's findings and limits: There was a moderate but significant shortening of TCRB CDR3s in all four CD4+ subsets of Type 1 diabetes patients. HLA influence on TCRB rearrangement stayed unresolved here. Amplification by PCR could prefer shorter templates, with the same effect in patients and controls.

Expressed TCRB transcripts got sequenced, as all isolated RNA was reverse transcribed. Clones were sequenced by immunoSEQ multiplex PCR, and TCRdb holds only the in-frame ones, with some missing. The sample includes around 26,000 clones, around 68% seen only once; the top ten take 0.9% to 1.4%. The sequencing input was stem cell memory CD4+ T cells from blood. This receptor was taken from a woman aged 40 to 50 with type 1 diabetes. This chain joins TRBV2 and TRBJ1-6, with a weak D call TRBD1 (6 bases). The CDR3 spells CASSEGTRGRALHF. The CDR3 region has the DNA TGTGCCAGCAGTGAAGGTACCAGGGGCAGAGCCCTCCACTTT.